One sample yielded the 28 T cell receptor beta chains listed below, sequenced in a study of blood T cell repertoires in COVID-19. Assay: immunoSEQ multiplex PCR; the TCRdb copy retains only in-frame clones and omits some. Among around 440,000 clones listed, about 87% were seen once. Sequencing was performed on peripheral blood. These receptors originate from a woman between 50 and 59 years old with COVID-19, enrolled during active disease.

This clone was detected only once. The chain employs TRBV19 and TRBJ2-7; D possibly corresponds to TRBD2 (5 bases). Germline V CDR1 and CDR2: LNHDA, SQIVND (reference sequence). V was clipped by 4 bases and J by 3 bases, with 16 bases between them. CDR3 length: 15 amino acids. The CDR3 region is CASSTPRAIGYEQYF. CDR3 bases: TGTGCCAGTAGTACCCCGCGGGCAATCGGCTACGAGCAGTACTTC.

This clone was seen just once. J is TRBJ1-6 and V is TRBV5-1; D gene uncertain. The V end was cut by 0 bases, the J end by 6 bases, with 10 bases between. The V gene's germline CDR1 is SGHRS and CDR2 YFSETQ. The CDR3 spans 15 residues. CDR3 sequence (DNA): TGCGCCAGCAGCTTGGCCGAGGGTAGTAATTCACCCCTCCACTTT. Protein: CASSLAEGSNSPLHF.

V usage is TRBV9 and J usage is TRBJ2-2; the D gene is possibly TRBD2 (5 bases). The CDR3 contains 16 residues. Trimming removed 0 bases from V and 0 bases from J, with 9 bases in between. Germline lookup yields CDR1 SGDLS and CDR2 YYNGEE. The CDR3 DNA reads TGTGCCAGCAGCGTAGTTGGCGGGCCGAACACCGGGGAGCTGTTTTTT. This translates into CASSVVGGPNTGELFF. Drawing the rest from reference TRBV9 and TRBJ2-2, the complete variable domain is DSGVTQTPKHLITATGQRVTLRCSPRSGDLSVYWYQQSLDQGLQFLIQYYNGEERAKGNILERFSAQQFPDLHSELNLSSLELGDSALYFCASSVVGGPNTGELFFGEGSRLTVL.

V usage is TRBV25-1 and J usage is TRBJ2-3; D possibly corresponds to TRBD1 (5 bases). CDR1 is MGHDK, CDR2 SYGVNS, per germline. The ends were cut back, 2 bases at V and 0 bases at J, with 12 bases in the middle. The CDR3 totals 16 residues. The CDR3 bases are TGTGCCAGCAGTGAAGGCAGGGCAATAAGCACAGATACGCAGTATTTT. This codes for CASSEGRAISTDTQYF. Full variable domain (outside the CDR3, taken from reference TRBV25-1 and TRBJ2-3): EADIYQTPRYLVIGTGKKITLECSQTMGHDKMYWYQQDPGMELHLIHYSYGVNSTEKGDLSSESTVSRIRTEHFPLTLESARPSHTSQYLCASSEGRAISTDTQYFGPGTRLTVL.

The chain recombines TRBV3-1 (or the pseudogene TRBV3-2) with TRBJ1-2; D is uncertain. V was trimmed by 1 base and J by 2 bases, leaving 5 bases between them. Germline loops: CDR1 LGHDT, CDR2 YNNKEL (reference sequence). There are 13 residues in the CDR3. CDR3 loop: CASSQGPNYGYTF. The CDR3, as DNA: TGTGCCAGCAGCCAAGGGCCAAACTATGGCTACACCTTC.

The V and J genes are TRBV5-4 and TRBJ1-1; 7 positions match TRBD1. In germline, CDR1 is SGHNT, CDR2 YYREEE (reference sequence). V was clipped by 4 bases and J by 7 bases; unmatched bases: 7. This CDR3 is built from 13 residues. CDR3 loop: CASSADRVGEAFF. DNA for the CDR3: TGTGCCAGCAGCGCCGACAGGGTCGGTGAAGCTTTCTTT.

V gene TRBV30 combines with J gene TRBJ1-2; TRBD1 agrees at 7 bases. The CDR3 extends over 16 amino acids. Germline V CDR1 and CDR2: GTSNPN, SVGIG (reference sequence). V was clipped by 4 bases and J by 0 bases; unmatched bases: 11. CDR3 protein: CAWIHTGTATNYGYTF. DNA for the CDR3: TGTGCCTGGATACATACCGGGACAGCTACTAACTATGGCTACACCTTC.

V gene TRBV12-5 combines with J gene TRBJ1-5; D remains ambiguous. CDR1 LGHNT and CDR2 FRNRAP come from the germline V gene. V was trimmed by 6 bases and J by 2 bases, leaving 17 bases between them. The CDR3 runs 16 residues. The CDR3 coding sequence is TGTGCTAGTGGCCTCGGGATCTCATACGGCAATCAGCCCCAGCATTTT. Protein product: CASGLGISYGNQPQHF.

J is TRBJ1-2 and V is TRBV28; no clear D. Trimming took off 6 bases at V and 6 bases at J, with 20 bases between the two ends. Germline V gives CDR1 MDHEN, CDR2 SYDVKM. The CDR3 is made up of 15 amino acids. This CDR3 is CASRSGGSLYHGYTF. The CDR3 coding sequence is TGTGCCAGCAGGTCAGGAGGGAGCTTATATCATGGCTACACCTTC.

This chain connects TRBV7-9 to TRBJ1-1, with a possible D match to TRBD1 (6 bases). Trimming pared 4 bases from V and 7 bases from J, leaving 25 bases between. This CDR3 comprises 17 residues. From germline, CDR1 is SEHNR and CDR2 FQNEAQ (reference sequence). CDR3 region: CASSWGQTGTLVGEAFF. CDR3 sequence (DNA): TGTGCCAGCAGCTGGGGGCAAACCGGGACCCTCGTGGGTGAAGCTTTCTTT.

The J gene is TRBJ2-7, the V gene TRBV19; 7 nucleotides line up with TRBD1. J gave up 5 bases and V 1 base, and 5 bases lay outside the gene matches. CDR3 size: 14 residues. Germline CDR1 reads LNHDA; CDR2 reads SQIVND (reference sequence). The CDR3 reads CASSIVPDRDEQYF. In DNA, the CDR3 is TGTGCCAGTAGTATAGTCCCAGACAGGGACGAGCAGTACTTC. The whole variable domain, filled in from reference TRBV19 and TRBJ2-7, reads DGGITQSPKYLFRKEGQNVTLSCEQNLNHDAMYWYRQDPGQGLRLIYYSQIVNDFQKGDIAEGYSVSREKKESFPLTVTSAQKNPTAFYLCASSIVPDRDEQYFGPGTRLTVT.

The chain recombines TRBV19 with TRBJ1-2, with D tentatively TRBD1 (5 bases). Per the germline V gene, CDR1 is LNHDA and CDR2 is SQIVND (reference sequence). The V end was cut by 6 bases, the J end by 2 bases, with 7 bases between. CDR3 size: 12 residues. DNA for the CDR3: TGTGCCAGTAGGACAGCCAACTATGGCTACACCTTC. Amino acids: CASRTANYGYTF.

V is TRBV11-2 and J is TRBJ2-7; no definite D call. V was shortened by 3 bases and J by 3 bases, with 12 bases between the two germline ends. CDR3 length equals 14 residues. Looked up from germline, CDR1 is SGHAT and CDR2 is FQNNGV. CDR3 sequence (DNA): TGTGCCAGCAGCTTTGGCCAGGCGATCTACGAGCAGTACTTC. Translated: CASSFGQAIYEQYF.

The chain uses TRBV11-2 and TRBJ1-6, with D uncertain. Looked up from germline, CDR1 is SGHAT and CDR2 is FQNNGV. This CDR3 has 19 residues. V was trimmed by 5 bases and J by 0 bases, leaving 20 bases between them. The CDR3 region has the DNA TGTGCCAGCAGCCTAGGGCGGGCACCCGAAGGCTCCTATAATTCACCCCTCCACTTT. Protein sequence: CASSLGRAPEGSYNSPLHF.

The chain links TRBV18 to TRBJ2-2; D is unresolved. This CDR3 is 14 amino acids long. Germline V lookup: CDR1 KGHSH, CDR2 LQKENI. Trimming cost V 2 bases and J 2 bases, with 6 bases left between them. The DNA for the CDR3 is TGTGCCAGCTCACCAATACTTAACACCGGGGAGCTGTTTTTT. It codes for CASSPILNTGELFF.

The V call is TRBV6-5, the J call TRBJ1-1, with D perhaps TRBD1 (6 bases). The V and J ends lost 6 bases and 3 bases respectively, with 8 bases between them. This CDR3 is 12 amino acids long. The germline V gene has CDR1 MNHEY and CDR2 SVGAGI. The CDR3 here is CASRRTDTEAFF. CDR3 nucleotides: TGTGCCAGCAGACGGACAGACACTGAAGCTTTCTTT.

For the CDR3, the DNA is TGTGCCACACTTAACTATAATTCACCCCTCCACTTT. It encodes CATLNYNSPLHF. V usage is TRBV6-5 and J usage is TRBJ1-6; D ambiguous. Looked up from germline, CDR1 is MNHEY and CDR2 is SVGAGI. The CDR3 is 12 amino acids. Trimming left V 10 bases short and J 3 bases short, with 7 bases between.

This chain joins TRBV19 and TRBJ1-4; D remains ambiguous. From germline, CDR1 is LNHDA and CDR2 SQIVND (reference sequence). V shed 6 bases and J shed 0 bases, with 11 bases lying between them. The CDR3 totals 15 residues. In nucleotides, the CDR3 is TGTGCCAGTAGCATCTCCGGGACAACTAATGAAAAACTGTTTTTT. Translating it yields CASSISGTTNEKLFF.

CDR3: CASSPQGWLLTDTQYF. In DNA, the CDR3 is TGTGCCAGCAGTCCACAGGGCTGGCTCCTGACAGATACGCAGTATTTT. V gene TRBV28 combines with J gene TRBJ2-3; D may be TRBD1 (6 bases). The germline V gene encodes CDR1 MDHEN and CDR2 SYDVKM. V was clipped by 5 bases and J by 3 bases, with 18 bases between them. The CDR3 contains 16 residues.

This rearrangement joins TRBV5-6 to TRBJ2-3; D gene uncertain. Germline lookup yields CDR1 SGHDT and CDR2 YYEEEE. V lost 5 bases, J lost 5 bases, and 9 bases lay in between. The CDR3 runs to 12 residues. Here the CDR3 reads CASSPTLDTQYF. The CDR3 DNA follows: TGTGCCAGCAGTCCTACCCTAGATACGCAGTATTTT.

J is TRBJ2-7 and V is TRBV13, with 8 bases lining up with TRBD1. This CDR3 has 13 amino acids. Trimming removed 5 bases from V and 12 bases from J; junction bases left unmatched: 12. Germline-derived CDR1 and CDR2 are PRHDT and FYEKMQ (reference sequence). This CDR3 reads CASSPTEGQGRYF. CDR3 nucleotides: TGTGCCAGCAGCCCAACCGAAGGACAGGGCCGGTACTTC.

The gene calls are TRBV6-5 and TRBJ2-2; TRBD1 is a possible D gene (5 bases). The CDR3 is 11 residues long. From germline, CDR1 is MNHEY and CDR2 SVGAGI. The germline V and J ends were trimmed by 8 bases and 6 bases, with 7 bases remaining between them. Written as DNA, the CDR3 is TGTGCCAGCTACAGGTCCGGGGAGCTGTTTTTT. It specifies CASYRSGELFF.

The rearrangement links TRBV3-1 (or the pseudogene TRBV3-2) to TRBJ1-1; D ambiguous. The V gene's germline CDR1 is LGHDT and CDR2 YNNKEL (reference sequence). Trimming removed 4 bases at V and 3 bases at J, with 15 bases between. This CDR3 spans 15 amino acids. The CDR3 protein is CASSPWITGDTEAFF. CDR3 nucleotides: TGTGCCAGCAGCCCCTGGATCACCGGGGACACTGAAGCTTTCTTT.

The rearrangement uses TRBV27 and TRBJ2-7, with TRBD1 identical over 11 bases. The germline V gene has CDR1 MNHEY and CDR2 SMNVEV (reference sequence). V shed 6 bases and J 7 bases; nucleotides not matched to a gene: 11. The CDR3 contains 15 residues. The CDR3 coding sequence is TGTGCCAGCAGCCCTCTCCGGGACAGGGGGAAAGAGCAGTACTTC. Its protein is CASSPLRDRGKEQYF.

The rearrangement uses TRBV11-2 and TRBJ2-3, with D possibly TRBD2 on 5 matching bases. The V and J ends lost 3 bases and 4 bases respectively, with 17 bases between them. The CDR3 loop spans 16 amino acids. The germline CDR1 and CDR2 sequences are SGHAT and FQNNGV. The CDR3 is CASSFNGGSRADTQYF. Here the CDR3 DNA reads TGTGCCAGCAGCTTTAACGGTGGGAGCCGGGCAGATACGCAGTATTTT.

This clone has just one count. The chain combines TRBV2 with TRBJ1-2; 7 nucleotides agree with TRBD1. This CDR3 comprises 13 residues. Germline V gives CDR1 SNHLY, CDR2 FYNNEI. V gave up 9 bases and J gave up 4 bases; unmatched junction bases: 8. The CDR3 nucleotides are TGTGCCAGTTCGACAGGGCAGGTCTATGGCTACACCTTC. This translates into CASSTGQVYGYTF.

The chain recombines TRBV24-1 with TRBJ2-1; 8 bases agree with TRBD2. The V gene's germline CDR1 is KGHDR and CDR2 SFDVKD. Trimming cost V 4 bases and J 4 bases; bases outside gene matches: 8. The CDR3 has 16 amino acids. Here the CDR3 DNA reads TGTGCCACCAGTGACTCGGGCGGGGGGATATACAATGAGCAGTTCTTC. Protein product: CATSDSGGGIYNEQFF.

V gene TRBV6-5 combines with J gene TRBJ2-7, with TRBD1 matching over 11 bases. V lost 2 bases to trimming and J lost 3 bases; unmatched junction nucleotides: 0. This CDR3 comprises 14 residues. Germline CDR1 and CDR2: MNHEY and SVGAGI. CDR3 nucleotides: TGTGCCAGCAGTTACGGGACAGGGGGCTACGAGCAGTACTTC. Its protein product is CASSYGTGGYEQYF.